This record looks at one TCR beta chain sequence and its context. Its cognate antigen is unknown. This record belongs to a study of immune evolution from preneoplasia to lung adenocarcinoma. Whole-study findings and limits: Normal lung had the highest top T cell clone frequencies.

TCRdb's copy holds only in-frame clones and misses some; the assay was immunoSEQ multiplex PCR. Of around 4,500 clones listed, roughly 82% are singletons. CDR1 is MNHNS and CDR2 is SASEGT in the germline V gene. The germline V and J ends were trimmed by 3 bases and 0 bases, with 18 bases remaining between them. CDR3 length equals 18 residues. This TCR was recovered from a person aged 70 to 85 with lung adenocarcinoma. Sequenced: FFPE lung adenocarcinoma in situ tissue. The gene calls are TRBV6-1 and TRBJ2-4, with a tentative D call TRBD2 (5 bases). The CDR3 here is CASSDLLPPGLAKNIQYF. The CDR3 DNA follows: TGTGCCAGCAGTGATCTTCTTCCCCCCGGACTAGCCAAAAACATTCAGTACTTC.